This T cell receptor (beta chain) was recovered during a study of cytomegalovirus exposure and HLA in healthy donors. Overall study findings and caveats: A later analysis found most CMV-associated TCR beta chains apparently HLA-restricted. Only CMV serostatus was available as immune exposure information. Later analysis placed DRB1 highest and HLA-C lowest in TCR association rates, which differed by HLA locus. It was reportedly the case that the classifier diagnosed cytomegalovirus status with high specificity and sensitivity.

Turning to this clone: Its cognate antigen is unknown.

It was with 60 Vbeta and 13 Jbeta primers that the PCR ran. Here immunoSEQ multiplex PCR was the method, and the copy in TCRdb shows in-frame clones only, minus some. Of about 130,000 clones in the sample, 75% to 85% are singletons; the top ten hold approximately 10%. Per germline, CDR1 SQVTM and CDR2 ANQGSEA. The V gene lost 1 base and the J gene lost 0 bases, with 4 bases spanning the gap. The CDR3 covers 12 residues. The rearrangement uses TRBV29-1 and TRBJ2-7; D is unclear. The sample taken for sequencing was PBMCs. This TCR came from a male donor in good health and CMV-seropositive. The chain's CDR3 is CSVEVSSYEQYF. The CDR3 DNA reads TGCAGCGTTGAAGTTAGCTCCTACGAGCAGTACTTC.